A single sample gave rise to the 2 T cell receptor beta chains below, sequenced in a study of vaccination and CD4 T cells after COVID-19. The study sequenced cultured CD4+ T cell DNA using the Oncomine TCR Beta short-read assay. MiXCR, applied by TCRdb to the PCR reads, yields one record per CDR3 protein. The data hold approximately 11,000 distinct CDR3 sequences, with roughly 77% observed a single time. Their cognate antigens are unknown. Treatment reported: 10-day PBMC culture with coronavirus spike peptide pools or control peptides (ViraFEST assay). Sequencing was done on a sample of CD4+ T cells from blood, cultured in vitro. These receptors all stem from a human donor who had recovered from COVID-19.

This clonotype was detected only a few times. The CDR3 protein is CSAPQGTSPRSSYNSPLHF. CDR3 nucleotides: TGCAGTGCTCCACAGGGGACAAGTCCCAGAAGCTCCTATAATTCACCCCTCCACTTT. The V gene is TRBV20-1, the J gene TRBJ1-6; 7 bases line up with TRBD1. This CDR3 is 19 amino acids long. The V gene's germline CDR1 is DFQATT and CDR2 SNEGSKA (reference sequence). Losses at the gene ends were 5 bases for V and 0 bases for J; bases not matched to a gene: 16.

This chain uses TRBV28 with TRBJ1-6, with D perhaps TRBD1 (5 bases). Germline CDR1 reads MDHEN; CDR2 reads SYDVKM. The CDR3 loop spans 15 amino acids. The V gene lost 3 bases and the J gene lost 0 bases, with 6 bases spanning the gap. The CDR3 spells CASSFTGSYNSPLHF. CDR3 nucleotides: TGTGCCAGCAGTTTCACAGGCTCCTATAATTCACCCCTCCACTTT.